Listed here are 5 T cell receptor beta chains from one sample, sequenced in a study of T cell responses to AZD1222 COVID-19 vaccine. The method was immunoSEQ multiplex PCR; TCRdb's version includes in-frame clones alone and lacks a portion of them. The data contain 43,000 or so clones, about 92% of them singletons. Sequences were derived from peripheral blood, sampled 28 days after the second AZD1222 dose. The receptors shown here come from an adult who received the AZD1222 COVID-19 vaccine.

V usage is TRBV24-1 and J usage is TRBJ1-5; the D gene is possibly TRBD1 (5 bases). V was trimmed by 3 bases and J by 13 bases, leaving 15 bases between them. CDR1 KGHDR and CDR2 SFDVKD come from the germline V gene. The CDR3 extends over 13 amino acids. Written as DNA, the CDR3 is TGTGCCACCAGTGATAACAGGCCAGGTATGCAGCATTTT. It translates to CATSDNRPGMQHF.

V usage is TRBV30 and J usage is TRBJ1-6, with 8 bases fitting TRBD1. V shed 4 bases, J shed 7 bases, and the junction held 9 bases outside the gene matches. Germline CDR1 GTSNPN, CDR2 SVGIG (reference sequence). The CDR3 contains 15 residues. The DNA for the CDR3 is TGTGCCTGGAAGGGAAACGGACAGGGCAATTCACCCCTCCACTTT. This encodes CAWKGNGQGNSPLHF.

The genes are TRBV6-5 and TRBJ1-5; D unclear. Germline V gives CDR1 MNHEY, CDR2 SVGAGI. The CDR3 is made up of 13 amino acids. The V end lost 6 bases, the J end lost 5 bases, and 11 bases lay between the germline ends. The CDR3 nucleotides are TGTGCCAGCAGGTTAGCAGACGATCAGCCCCAGCATTTT. Protein: CASRLADDQPQHF.

The V call is TRBV6-1, the J call TRBJ2-1; D is possibly TRBD2 (7 bases). The CDR3 is made up of 15 amino acids. Deletions cut 2 bases from V and 5 bases from J, with 13 bases between. In germline, CDR1 is MNHNS, CDR2 SASEGT. The CDR3 coding sequence is TGTGCCAGCAGTGAATTCGGGGGGCATAACAATGAGCAGTTCTTC. This encodes CASSEFGGHNNEQFF.

The rearrangement uses TRBV29-1 and TRBJ2-5; 9 positions match TRBD2. The CDR3 totals 15 residues. The J segment lost 2 bases and the V segment lost 4 bases, leaving 8 bases of the junction unmatched. Germline values: CDR1 SQVTM, CDR2 ANQGSEA. The CDR3 here is CSVVVAGGRQETQYF. DNA of the CDR3: TGCAGCGTTGTGGTGGCGGGGGGGCGGCAAGAGACCCAGTACTTC.